This T cell receptor beta chain was sequenced for a study of T cells after yellow fever vaccination. Overall study context: The SMART-Seq v4 Ultra Low Input method served to prepare the low-cell-number fractions.

TCRdb ran MiXCR on the 5' RACE reads and lists one entry per CDR3 protein. The top ten hold 15% to 20% of the sample, which has hundreds of thousands of distinct CDR3 sequences, approximately 19% seen once. This clonotype was seen only a few times. Trimming removed 2 bases at V and 6 bases at J, with 4 bases between. The CDR3 contains 11 residues. Sequencing was performed on PBMCs, taken before the yellow fever booster vaccination. The source is a young man who received the YFV17D yellow fever vaccine. The chain employs TRBV12-3 or TRBV12-4 and TRBJ2-5; the D is unclear. This CDR3 is CASSLRQTQYF. The DNA of the CDR3 is TGTGCCAGCAGTTTAAGGCAGACCCAGTACTTC.